One and the same sample provided the 5 T cell receptor beta chains below, sequenced in a study of blood T cell repertoires in COVID-19. Here immunoSEQ multiplex PCR was the method, and the copy in TCRdb shows in-frame clones only, minus some. The repertoire holds about 120,000 clones, 70% to 90% seen once, with approximately 4.2% in the top ten. The sequencing input was peripheral blood. The receptors were gathered from a woman aged 50 to 60 with acute or convalescent COVID-19.

This chain joins TRBV9 and TRBJ2-2; TRBD2 aligns across 8 bases. The V and J ends lost 4 bases and 7 bases, in that order; junction bases with no gene match: 12. The CDR3 spans 16 residues. CDR1 and CDR2 (germline): SGDLS, YYNGEE. The CDR3: CASSLGAGERGGELFF. CDR3 in DNA: TGTGCCAGCAGCTTGGGAGCGGGAGAAAGAGGCGGGGAGCTGTTTTTT.

This clone appeared a few times. The rearrangement joins TRBV2 to TRBJ2-7; TRBD2 matches 8 bases. V trimming: 8 bases; J trimming: 2 bases; junction bases outside the gene matches: 11. This CDR3 has 15 amino acids. The germline V gene has CDR1 SNHLY and CDR2 FYNNEI. The CDR3 sequence: CASYPSSGPTYEQYF. CDR3 sequence (DNA): TGTGCCAGCTACCCTTCTAGCGGGCCCACCTACGAGCAGTACTTC.

The chain links TRBV30 to TRBJ1-1; no reliable D call. This CDR3 has 14 residues. The germline V gene encodes CDR1 GTSNPN and CDR2 SVGIG (reference sequence). V was trimmed by 0 bases and J by 0 bases, leaving 8 bases between them. The CDR3 bases are TGTGCCTGGAGTGTACATCTTATGAACACTGAAGCTTTCTTT. It specifies CAWSVHLMNTEAFF.

The V and J genes are TRBV5-1 and TRBJ1-1, with 9 bases aligning to TRBD1. The germline V gene has CDR1 SGHRS and CDR2 YFSETQ. J was trimmed by 11 bases and V by 1 base; bases with no gene match: 12. CDR3 length: 15 residues. CDR3 sequence reads: CASSLREAGQGKAFF. CDR3 nucleotide sequence: TGCGCCAGCAGCTTGCGAGAGGCGGGACAGGGTAAGGCTTTCTTT.

This sequence joins TRBV25-1 and TRBJ1-3; 10 positions agree with TRBD1. CDR3 length equals 17 residues. Germline lookup yields CDR1 MGHDK and CDR2 SYGVNS. V was clipped by 1 base and J by 2 bases; unmatched bases: 5. DNA for the CDR3: TGTGCCAGCAGTGAATCCTTAGGACAGGGGGCTGGAAACACCATATATTTT. This gives the protein CASSESLGQGAGNTIYF.